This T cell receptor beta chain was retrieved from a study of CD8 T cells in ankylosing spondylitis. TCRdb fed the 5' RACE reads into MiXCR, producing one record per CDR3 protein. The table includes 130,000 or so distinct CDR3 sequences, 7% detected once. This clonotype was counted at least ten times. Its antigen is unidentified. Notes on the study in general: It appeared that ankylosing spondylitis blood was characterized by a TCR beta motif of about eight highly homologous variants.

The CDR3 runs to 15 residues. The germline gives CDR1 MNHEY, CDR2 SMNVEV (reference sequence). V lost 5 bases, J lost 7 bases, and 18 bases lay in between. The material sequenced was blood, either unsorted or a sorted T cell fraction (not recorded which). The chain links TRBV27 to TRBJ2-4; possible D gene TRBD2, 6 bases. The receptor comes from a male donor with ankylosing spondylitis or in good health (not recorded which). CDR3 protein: CASSPVRGMVNIQYF. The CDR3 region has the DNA TGTGCCAGCAGTCCCGTCCGGGGGATGGTCAACATTCAGTACTTC.